Detailed here is one T cell receptor beta chain. The table lists this clone with a count of one. Its recognized antigen is unknown. No base qualities exist here, and no much larger clone lies one base off it. Amplification and barcoding of TCRbeta CDR3 regions were carried out by two-step multiplex PCR on the immunoSEQ human TCRbeta survey platform. Libraries were sequenced on Illumina instruments, with IgH sequenced in parallel from the same samples. The paper's data handling went like this. To remove PCR and sequencing errors, raw reads were filtered against the IMGT V, D, J definitions and then binned using a nearest-neighbor algorithm. Clones were defined as identical nucleotide sequences, and differential abundance between tissues was assessed by per-clone Fisher exact tests with a pFDR threshold of p<0.01. Clones whose frequencies were too low for statistical inference were excluded by a minimum inclusion filter of 10 in either sample. The immunoSEQ Analyzer was used for pairwise clonal comparisons, and IMGT tools were used to assess gene family usage. This is the immuneACCESS table as TCRdb keeps it, with only in-frame sequences that have V and J called. A part of the clones is gone; compared with another copy, unresolved V genes explain less than half, and the rest is unexplained. V and J calls and clone size follow that table, whereas D and trimming were derived from the DNA. Counted in this sample were 95,000 to 100,000 clones; 60% to 80% of them appeared once. Roughly 2% of the sample rests with the top ten.

This sample is part of a study of fetal regulatory T cell absence and autoimmunity (TCRdb year 2017). About the full investigation: Exocrine pancreas autoimmunity was observed in the IPEX patients in the absence of clinical diabetes.

Repertoire sequencing was done on genomic DNA taken from frozen pancreas tissue. Genomic DNA, about 1.9-3.4 ug, was extracted from umbilical cord blood or frozen pancreas using the DNeasy Blood and Tissue Kit. Its CDR3 holds 18 amino acids, cysteine through phenylalanine. The read is trimmed to its CDR3 DNA, 54 bases read in frame from base 1. As encoded in the germline V gene, CDR1 is MNHNS while CDR2 is SASEGT. After removal of 0 bases from V and 4 bases from J, the junction retains 10 bases not matched to a gene. Study-level results and caveats: Significant oligoclonal enrichment of the TCR compartment was observed in pancreas versus cord blood, with some top clones enriched more than 90-fold. The oligoclonal enrichment was taken as support for antigen-driven autoimmunity in the pancreas before birth in IPEX syndrome. TRB gene family usage was broadly similar between cord blood and pancreas, resembling published neonatal and adult repertoires.

The receptor comes from a male donor with IPEX syndrome. What was sequenced was pancreas tissue. The V gene is TRBV6-1 and the J gene is TRBJ1-3, with TRBD1 identical over 9 junction bases. The nucleotides read TGTGCCAGCAGTGAAGCATTCCGGGACAGGGTGAAGGGAAACACCATATATTTT. Translation gives CASSEAFRDRVKGNTIYF.